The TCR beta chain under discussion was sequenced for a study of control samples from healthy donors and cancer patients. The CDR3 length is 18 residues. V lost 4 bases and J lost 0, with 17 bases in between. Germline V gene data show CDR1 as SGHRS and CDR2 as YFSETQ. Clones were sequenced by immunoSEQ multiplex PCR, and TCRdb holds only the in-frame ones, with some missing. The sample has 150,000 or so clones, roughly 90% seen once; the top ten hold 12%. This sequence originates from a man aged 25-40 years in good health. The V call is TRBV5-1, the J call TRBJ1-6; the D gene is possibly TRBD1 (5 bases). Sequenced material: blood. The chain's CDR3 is CASSLRQLTTSYNSPLHF. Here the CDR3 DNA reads TGCGCCAGCAGCCTCCGACAGCTTACGACCTCCTATAATTCACCCCTCCACTTT. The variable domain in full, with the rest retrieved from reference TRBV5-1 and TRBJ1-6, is KAGVTQTPRYLIKTRGQQVTLSCSPISGHRSVSWYQQTPGQGLQFLFEYFSETQRNKGNFPGRFSGRQFSNSRSEMNVSTLELGDSALYLCASSLRQLTTSYNSPLHFGNGTRLTVT.